The entry below gives a single TCR beta chain sequence along with its context. This record comes from a study of cytomegalovirus exposure and HLA in healthy donors. PCR primers comprised 60 Vbeta and 13 Jbeta primers. Data came from immunoSEQ multiplex PCR; TCRdb stores just in-frame clones and leaves some out. The table shows around 200,000 clones, with roughly 80% occurring only once. Germline trimming cut 7 bases from V and 5 bases from J; bases unmatched to any gene: 10. This CDR3 contains 13 residues. Germline CDR1 SQVTM, CDR2 ANQGSEA. The rearrangement uses TRBV29-1 and TRBJ1-1; 7 bases map to TRBD1. The origin of this receptor is a girl aged 2 to 10 in good health and CMV-seronegative. Sequences were obtained from PBMCs. The CDR3: CSALQGGWTEAFF. In DNA form, the CDR3 reads TGCAGCGCTCTCCAGGGGGGATGGACTGAAGCTTTCTTT.